This T cell receptor beta chain is drawn from a study of shared clonotypes between healthy human individuals. Whole-study results and caveats: Among donors, clonotype sharing was expected to be affected by sequencing depth.

TCRdb's copy holds only in-frame clones and misses some; the assay was immunoSEQ multiplex PCR. The profile shows around 480,000 clones, about 79% of them singletons. V dropped 1 base and J dropped 2 bases, with 9 bases sitting between them. This CDR3 has 14 amino acids. CDR1 is MDHEN, CDR2 SYDVKM, per germline. To note about this clone: The antigen is not known.

This sequence originates from a woman aged 40 to 49 in good health. Some clones in this sample may be carry-over from other donors' samples. Sequenced input: PBMCs. The chain uses TRBV28 and TRBJ2-7, with D possibly TRBD1 on 6 matching bases. The CDR3 here is CASSLYRAPYEQYF. The CDR3, as DNA: TGTGCCAGCAGTTTATACAGGGCACCCTACGAGCAGTACTTC.